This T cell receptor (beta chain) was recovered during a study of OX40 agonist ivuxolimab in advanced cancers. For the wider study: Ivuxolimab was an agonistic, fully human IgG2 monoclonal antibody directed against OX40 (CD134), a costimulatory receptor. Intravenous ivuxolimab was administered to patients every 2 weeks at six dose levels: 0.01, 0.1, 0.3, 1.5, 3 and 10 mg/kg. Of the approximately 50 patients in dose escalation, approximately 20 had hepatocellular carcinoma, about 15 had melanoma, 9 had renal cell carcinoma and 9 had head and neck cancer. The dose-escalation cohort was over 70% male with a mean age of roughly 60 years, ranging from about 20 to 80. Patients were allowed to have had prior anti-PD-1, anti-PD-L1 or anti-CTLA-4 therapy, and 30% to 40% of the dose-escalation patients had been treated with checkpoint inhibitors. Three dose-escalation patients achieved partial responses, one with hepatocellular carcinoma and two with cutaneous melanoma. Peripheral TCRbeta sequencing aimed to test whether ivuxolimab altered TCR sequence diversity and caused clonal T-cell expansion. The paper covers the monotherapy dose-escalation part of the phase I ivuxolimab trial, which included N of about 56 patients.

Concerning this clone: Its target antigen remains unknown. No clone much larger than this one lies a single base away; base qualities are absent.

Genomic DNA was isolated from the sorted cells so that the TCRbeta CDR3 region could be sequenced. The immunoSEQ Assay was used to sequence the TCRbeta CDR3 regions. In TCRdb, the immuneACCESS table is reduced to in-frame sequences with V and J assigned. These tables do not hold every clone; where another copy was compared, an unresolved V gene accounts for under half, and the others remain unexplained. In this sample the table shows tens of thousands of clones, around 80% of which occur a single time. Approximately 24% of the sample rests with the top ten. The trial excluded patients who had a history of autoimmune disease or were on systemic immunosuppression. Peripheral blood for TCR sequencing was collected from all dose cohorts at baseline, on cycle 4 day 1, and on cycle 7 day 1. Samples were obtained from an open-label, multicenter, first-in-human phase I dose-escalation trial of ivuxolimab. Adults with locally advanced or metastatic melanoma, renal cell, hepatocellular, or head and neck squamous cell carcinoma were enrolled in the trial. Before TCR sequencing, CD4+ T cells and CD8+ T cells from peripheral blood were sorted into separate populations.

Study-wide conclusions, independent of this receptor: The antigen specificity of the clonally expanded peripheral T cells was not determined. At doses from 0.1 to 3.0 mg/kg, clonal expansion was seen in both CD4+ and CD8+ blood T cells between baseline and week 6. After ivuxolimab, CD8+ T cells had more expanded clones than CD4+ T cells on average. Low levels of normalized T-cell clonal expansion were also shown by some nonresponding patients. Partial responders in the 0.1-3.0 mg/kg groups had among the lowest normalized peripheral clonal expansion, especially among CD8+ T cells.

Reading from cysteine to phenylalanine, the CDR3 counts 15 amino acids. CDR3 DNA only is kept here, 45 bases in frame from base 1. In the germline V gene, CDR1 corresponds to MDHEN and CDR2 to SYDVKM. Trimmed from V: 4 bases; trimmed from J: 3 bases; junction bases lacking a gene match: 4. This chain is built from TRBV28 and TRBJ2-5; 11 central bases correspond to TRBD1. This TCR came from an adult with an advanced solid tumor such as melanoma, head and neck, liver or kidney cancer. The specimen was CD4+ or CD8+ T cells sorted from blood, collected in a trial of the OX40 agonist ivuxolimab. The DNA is TGTGCCAGCAGTTGGGGACAGGGGGTGAAAGAGACCCAGTACTTC. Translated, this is CASSWGQGVKETQYF. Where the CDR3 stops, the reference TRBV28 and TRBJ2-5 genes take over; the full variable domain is DVKVTQSSRYLVKRTGEKVFLECVQDMDHENMFWYRQDPGLGLRLIYFSYDVKMKEKGDIPEGYSVSREKKERFSLILESASTNQTSMYLCASSWGQGVKETQYFGPGTRLLVL.